Listed below are T cell receptor beta chains from one sample, sequenced in a study of T cell responses to AZD1222 COVID-19 vaccine. Profiled with immunoSEQ multiplex PCR; TCRdb holds only in-frame clones, not every one. The sample carries about 110,000 clones, approximately 90% recorded once. This material consisted of peripheral blood, taken 28 days after the second AZD1222 dose. The source of these receptors is an adult who received the AZD1222 COVID-19 vaccine. Both conserved end residues are part of each CDR3. The D gene is left open where the match is weak. The size entry is marked missing in some rows and otherwise reads once, few, many or a size class.

d_gene | j_gene | v_gene | abundance | CDR3nt | CDR3aa
. | TRBJ1-3 | TRBV2 | few | TGTGCCAGTTTCCTTCCTGCCTCTGGAAACACCATATATTTT | CASFLPASGNTIYF
. | TRBJ1-2 | TRBV10-1 | . | TGCGCCAGCAGTGGTTCTCAGGGTGAAGGGGGCTACACCTTC | CASSGSQGEGGYTF
. | TRBJ2-5 | TRBV6-6 | . | TGTGCCAGCAGTTACTCCAGGGTTATCACCCAAGAGACCCAGTACTTC | CASSYSRVITQETQYF
. | TRBJ1-5 | TRBV3-1/TRBV3-2 | . | TGTGCCAGCAGCCAAGGCACCCGATATAGCAATCAGCCCCAGCATTTT | CASSQGTRYSNQPQHF
TRBD1 | TRBJ1-6 | TRBV2 | . | TGTGCCACCAAAGAACGACAGGGCTATAATTCACCCCTCCACTTT | CATKERQGYNSPLHF
. | TRBJ1-2 | TRBV6-5 | . | TGTGCCAGCAGTTACGGTCCGGGGATAGACTATGGCTACACCTTC | CASSYGPGIDYGYTF
TRBD2 | TRBJ2-7 | TRBV28 | . | TGTGCCAGCAGTTTCTTAGATTGGTCCCCGGGGGGTGACGAGCAGTACTTC | CASSFLDWSPGGDEQYF
TRBD1 | TRBJ2-3 | TRBV4-1 | . | TGCGCCAGCAGCCAAGTTACAGGGGGCACAGATACGCAGTATTTT | CASSQVTGGTDTQYF
TRBD2 | TRBJ2-5 | TRBV28 | . | TGTGCCAGCAGCCCTGGCGGGGGGTTGGAAGAGACCCAGTACTTC | CASSPGGGLEETQYF
TRBD1 | TRBJ1-5 | TRBV6-1 | . | TGTGCCAGCAGTGAAGAGACCGGGACAGGGTGGAGTCAGCCCCAGCATTTT | CASSEETGTGWSQPQHF
TRBD2 | TRBJ2-1 | TRBV27 | . | TGTGCCAGCAGTTTTTCTGGCGGGAGTACTGAGCAGTTCTTC | CASSFSGGSTEQFF
. | TRBJ1-5 | TRBV7-8 | . | TGTGCCAGCAGCCCCGAGGACGCCCATCAGCCCCAGCATTTT | CASSPEDAHQPQHF
. | TRBJ2-5 | TRBV2 | . | TGTGCCAGCGCGGGTCTAGGAGAGACCCAGTACTTC | CASAGLGETQYF
. | TRBJ2-7 | TRBV11-2 | . | TGTGCCAGCAGGTACTGGACGGAAAAGGAGCCCTACGAGCAGTACTTC | CASRYWTEKEPYEQYF
TRBD1 | TRBJ1-2 | TRBV6-5 | . | TGTGCCAGCAGTTACGACAGGGTGGTTGGCTACACCTTC | CASSYDRVVGYTF
. | TRBJ2-5 | TRBV14 | . | TGTGCCAGCAGCCAAGATTCAACTAGGAGGGCGCGGGAGACCCAGTACTTC | CASSQDSTRRARETQYF
TRBD1 | TRBJ1-2 | TRBV5-4 | . | TGTGCCAGCAGTTTTCACCGGGACAGGGTTCAGGGCTACACCTTC | CASSFHRDRVQGYTF
. | TRBJ1-3 | TRBV5-4 | . | TGTGCCAGCAGTTGGGAGAAGGCGTCTGGAAACACCATATATTTT | CASSWEKASGNTIYF
. | TRBJ2-3 | TRBV7-2 | . | TGTGCCAGCAGCTTAGCGGGAACTAGCACAGATACGCAGTATTTT | CASSLAGTSTDTQYF
. | TRBJ1-1 | TRBV11-3 | . | TGTGCCAGCAGCTTAGATACGGCGGATGAAGCTTTCTTT | CASSLDTADEAFF
. | TRBJ2-7 | TRBV3-1/TRBV3-2 | . | TGTGCCAGCAGCCAAGATTGGTACTACGAGCAGTACTTC | CASSQDWYYEQYF
TRBD1 | TRBJ2-7 | TRBV3-1/TRBV3-2 | . | TGTGCCAGCAGCCAAGGGGGACAGGGAGGATACGAGCAGTACTTC | CASSQGGQGGYEQYF
. | TRBJ2-7 | TRBV3-1/TRBV3-2 | . | TGTGCCAGCAGCCGGGATATGCGGGGAGGCCACGAGCAGTACTTC | CASSRDMRGGHEQYF
. | TRBJ2-7 | TRBV12-3/TRBV12-4 | . | TGTGCCAGCGGAGCAGGGAATAGCGAGCAGTACTTC | CASGAGNSEQYF
TRBD1 | TRBJ1-1 | TRBV11-3 | . | TGTGCCAGCAGCTTAGATGGGACAGGGGCGGACACTGAAGCTTTCTTT | CASSLDGTGADTEAFF
. | TRBJ2-7 | TRBV29-1 | . | TGCAGCGCCGGGGGGCCACCTCCCTCCTACGAGCAGTACTTC | CSAGGPPPSYEQYF
. | TRBJ1-5 | TRBV18 | . | TGTGCCAGCTCACAGGGACGGAGGAGGACCCAGCATTTT | CASSQGRRRTQHF
. | TRBJ1-2 | TRBV19 | . | TGTGGTAGCGGCCGGGGCGTTTGGGGCTATGGCTACACCTTC | CGSGRGVWGYGYTF
. | TRBJ2-7 | TRBV5-1 | . | TGCGCCAGCAGCTTGGTATCCAGGGAAGAGCAGTACTTC | CASSLVSREEQYF
. | TRBJ1-5 | TRBV6-1 | . | TGTGCCAGCAGTGATGGGCAGTATAGCAATCAGCCCCAGCATTTT | CASSDGQYSNQPQHF
TRBD1 | TRBJ2-7 | TRBV28 | . | TGTGCCAGCAGTCACAGGGGCCCCTACGAGCAGTACTTC | CASSHRGPYEQYF
. | TRBJ2-3 | TRBV5-5 | . | TGTGCCAGCAGTTATGGACTGACGGGCACAGATACGCAGTATTTT | CASSYGLTGTDTQYF
. | TRBJ2-1 | TRBV7-9 | once | TGTGCCAGCAGCTTAGTCGGGGGGCAGCGGAGCTCCTACAATGAGCAGTTCTTC | CASSLVGGQRSSYNEQFF
. | TRBJ2-3 | TRBV7-9 | . | TGTGCCAGCAGCTTAGGCGCCAGCGGAGATACGCAGTATTTT | CASSLGASGDTQYF
. | TRBJ1-4 | TRBV15 | . | TGTGCCACCAGCAGAGAGGGCAGGGCGGATGAAAAACTGTTTTTT | CATSREGRADEKLFF
. | TRBJ1-1 | TRBV28 | . | TGTGCCAGCAGTTTCCGGGGCAGGGCTGAAGCTTTCTTT | CASSFRGRAEAFF
. | TRBJ1-2 | TRBV2 | . | TGTGCCAGCTTACACGGACTGTCTAACTATGGCTACACCTTC | CASLHGLSNYGYTF
. | TRBJ1-1 | TRBV24-1 | . | TGTGCCACCAGTGAGCCCGAGAACACTGAAGCTTTCTTT | CATSEPENTEAFF
TRBD1 | TRBJ1-1 | TRBV5-1 | . | TGCGCCAGCAGCTTACAGGGGGCCCGAACTGAAGCTTTCTTT | CASSLQGARTEAFF
. | TRBJ2-7 | TRBV12-3/TRBV12-4 | once | TGTGCCAGCAGTTTAGGGGGCCCTTACGAGCAGTACTTC | CASSLGGPYEQYF
. | TRBJ1-4 | TRBV6-1 | . | TGTGCCAGCAGTGCCATCTCCAGGGCGGGGAGTGAAAAACTGTTTTTT | CASSAISRAGSEKLFF
TRBD1 | TRBJ2-5 | TRBV5-8 | . | TGTGCCAGCAGCTTGCTTCCACCGGGACAGGCGGGAAGGACCCAGTACTTC | CASSLLPPGQAGRTQYF
. | TRBJ1-2 | TRBV18 | . | TGTGCCAGCTCACCTCCGACGGGGTTAAGTGGCTACACCTTC | CASSPPTGLSGYTF
TRBD1 | TRBJ1-5 | TRBV7-8 | . | TGTGCCAGCAGCCCAGGCGGGACAGGGGGTCTTCAGCCCCAGCATTTT | CASSPGGTGGLQPQHF
TRBD1 | TRBJ1-5 | TRBV28 | . | TGTGCCAGCAGTACAGGGGGTAGCAATCAGCCCCAGCATTTT | CASSTGGSNQPQHF
. | TRBJ1-1 | TRBV19 | . | TGTGCCAGTAGTATATTCGGGGGTACGGGCACTGAAGCTTTCTTT | CASSIFGGTGTEAFF
. | TRBJ2-7 | TRBV4-1 | . | TGCGCCAGCAGCCAAGAGGACTTGTACTACGAGCAGTACTTC | CASSQEDLYYEQYF
. | TRBJ2-7 | TRBV7-2 | . | TGTGCCAGCACCTCGTTCACATACGAGCAGTACTTC | CASTSFTYEQYF
. | TRBJ1-1 | TRBV5-4 | . | TGTGCCAGCAGACCCGGGGGGGGATATCACACTGAAGCTTTCTTT | CASRPGGGYHTEAFF
. | TRBJ1-5 | TRBV7-9 | . | TGTGCCAGCAGCCCTAGTGTGGGGCCCCAGCATTTT | CASSPSVGPQHF
. | TRBJ1-2 | TRBV28 | . | TGTGCCAGCAGTTTAAATCGGGGAGCTAACTATGGCTACACCTTC | CASSLNRGANYGYTF